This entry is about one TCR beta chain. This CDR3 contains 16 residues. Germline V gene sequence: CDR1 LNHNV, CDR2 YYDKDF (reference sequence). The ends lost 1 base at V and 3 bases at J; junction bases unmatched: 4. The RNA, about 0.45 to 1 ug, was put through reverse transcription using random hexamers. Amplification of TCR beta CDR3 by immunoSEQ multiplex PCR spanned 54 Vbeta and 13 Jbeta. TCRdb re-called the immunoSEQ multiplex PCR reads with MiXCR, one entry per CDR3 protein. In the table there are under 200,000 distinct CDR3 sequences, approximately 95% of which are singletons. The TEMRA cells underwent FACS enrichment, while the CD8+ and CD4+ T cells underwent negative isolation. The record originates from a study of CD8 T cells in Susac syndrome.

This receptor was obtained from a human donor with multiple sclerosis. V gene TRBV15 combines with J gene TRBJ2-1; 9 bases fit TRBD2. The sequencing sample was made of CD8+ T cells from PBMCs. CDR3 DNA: TGTGCCACCAGCAGAGGTCGCGGGAGGGTCTACAATGAGCAGTTCTTC. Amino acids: CATSRGRGRVYNEQFF. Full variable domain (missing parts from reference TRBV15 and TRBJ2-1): DAMVIQNPRYQVTQFGKPVTLSCSQTLNHNVMYWYQQKSSQAPKLLFHYYDKDFNNEADTPDNFQSRRPNTSFCFLDIRSPGLGDTAMYLCATSRGRGRVYNEQFFGPGTRLTVL.